Listed here is a single T cell receptor beta chain. Its antigen remains unidentified. Several immunoSEQ plates held equal portions of the genomic DNA taken from each subset. TCRdb's copy holds only in-frame clones and misses some; the assay was immunoSEQ multiplex PCR. The profile shows some 2,100,000 clones, 90% to 97% of them singletons. This entry belongs to a study of shared clonotypes between healthy human individuals. Germline V gene sequence: CDR1 SGHRS, CDR2 YFSETQ. This CDR3 comprises 14 residues. Trimming left V 7 bases short and J 1 base short, with 13 bases between. Free of recent acute infections or vaccinations, the donors were healthy HIV-negative adults. Study-wide points: Represented genetic and exposure-history diversity was restricted by having few donors. Generally, naive subsets came out with larger estimated richness than memory subsets.

The TCR originated in a man aged 18 to 29 in good health. This chain joins TRBV5-1 and TRBJ2-3, with D tentatively TRBD1 or TRBD2 (5 bases each). Source material: naive CD4+ T cells sorted from blood. As for subset: CD45RA+ positively selected. The CDR3 bases are TGCGCCAGCTACGGGGCGGGCCGCACAGATACGCAGTATTTT. As protein: CASYGAGRTDTQYF.